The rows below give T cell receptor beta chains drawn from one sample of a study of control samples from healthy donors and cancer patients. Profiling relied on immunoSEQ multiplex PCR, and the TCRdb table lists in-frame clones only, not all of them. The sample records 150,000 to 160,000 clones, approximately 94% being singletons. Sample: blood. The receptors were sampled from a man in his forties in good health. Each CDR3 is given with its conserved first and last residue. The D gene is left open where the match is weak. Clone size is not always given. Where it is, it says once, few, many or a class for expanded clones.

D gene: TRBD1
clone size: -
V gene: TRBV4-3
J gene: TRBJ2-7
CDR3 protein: CASSQDRGVDRGHEQYF
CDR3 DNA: TGCGCCAGCAGCCAAGATAGGGGCGTGGACAGGGGCCACGAGCAGTACTTC

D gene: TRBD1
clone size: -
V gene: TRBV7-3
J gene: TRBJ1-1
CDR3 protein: CASSSIHRGGTEAFF
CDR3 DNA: TGTGCCAGCAGCTCCATTCACAGGGGAGGCACTGAAGCTTTCTTT

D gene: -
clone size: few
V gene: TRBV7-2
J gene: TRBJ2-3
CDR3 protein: CASSRGRAAGTDTQYF
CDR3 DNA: TGTGCCAGCAGCCGGGGCCGCGCAGCAGGCACAGATACGCAGTATTTT

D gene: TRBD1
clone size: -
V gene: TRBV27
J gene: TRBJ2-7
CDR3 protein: CASSSGQGTYEQYF
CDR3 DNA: TGTGCCAGCAGTTCGGGACAGGGTACCTACGAGCAGTACTTC

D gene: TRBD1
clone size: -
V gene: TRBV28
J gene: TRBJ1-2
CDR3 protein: CASSSTRDRGPYGYTF
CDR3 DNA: TGTGCCAGCAGTTCCACCCGGGACAGGGGGCCTTATGGCTACACCTTC

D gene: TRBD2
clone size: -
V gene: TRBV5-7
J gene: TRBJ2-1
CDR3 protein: CASTMRRGGYNEQFF
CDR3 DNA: TGTGCCAGCACCATGCGGCGGGGGGGGTACAATGAGCAGTTCTTC

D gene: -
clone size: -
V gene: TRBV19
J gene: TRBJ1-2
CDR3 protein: CASSIGGGGSYGYTF
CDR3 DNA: TGTGCCAGTAGTATCGGGGGGGGCGGATCCTATGGCTACACCTTC

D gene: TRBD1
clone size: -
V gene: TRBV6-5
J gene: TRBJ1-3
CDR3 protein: CASSSTGYGNTIYF
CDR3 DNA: TGTGCCAGCAGCTCGACAGGGTATGGAAACACCATATATTTT

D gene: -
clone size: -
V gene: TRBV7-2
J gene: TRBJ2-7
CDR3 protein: CASSLVPLAREQYF
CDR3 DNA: TGTGCCAGCAGCTTAGTGCCCCTAGCACGCGAGCAGTACTTC

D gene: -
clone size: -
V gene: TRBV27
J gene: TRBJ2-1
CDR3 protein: CASSPPPRLTLGNEQFF
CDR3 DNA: TGTGCCAGCAGCCCACCCCCTCGTCTCACGTTGGGGAATGAGCAGTTCTTC

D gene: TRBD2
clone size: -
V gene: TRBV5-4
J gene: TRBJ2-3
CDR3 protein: CASSLGLAGGTDTQYF
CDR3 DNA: TGTGCCAGCAGCCTAGGACTAGCGGGGGGCACAGATACGCAGTATTTT

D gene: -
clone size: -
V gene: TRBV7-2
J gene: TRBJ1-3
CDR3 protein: CASSLDYFSSGNTIYF
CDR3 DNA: TGTGCCAGCAGCTTAGATTACTTTAGCTCTGGAAACACCATATATTTT

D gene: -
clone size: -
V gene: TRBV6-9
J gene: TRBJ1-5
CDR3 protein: CASSIGQRGYNQPQHF
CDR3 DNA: TGTGCCAGCAGTATTGGACAGAGGGGATATAATCAGCCCCAGCATTTT

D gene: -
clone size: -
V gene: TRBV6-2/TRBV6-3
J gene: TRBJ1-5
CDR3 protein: CASSYGPGISNQPQHF
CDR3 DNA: TGTGCCAGCAGTTATGGGCCGGGAATTAGCAATCAGCCCCAGCATTTT

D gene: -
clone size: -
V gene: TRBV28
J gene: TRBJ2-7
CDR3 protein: CASSYATEYEQYF
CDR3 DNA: TGTGCCAGCAGCTACGCGACGGAATACGAGCAGTACTTC

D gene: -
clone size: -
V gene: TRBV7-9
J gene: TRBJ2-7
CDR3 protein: CASSTIVQGPAYEQYF
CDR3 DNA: TGTGCCAGCAGCACAATAGTACAGGGTCCCGCCTACGAGCAGTACTTC

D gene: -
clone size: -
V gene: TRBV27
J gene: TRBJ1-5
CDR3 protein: CASATDVGQPQHF
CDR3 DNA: TGTGCCTCCGCCACAGATGTGGGGCAGCCCCAGCATTTT

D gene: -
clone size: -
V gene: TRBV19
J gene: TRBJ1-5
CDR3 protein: CAGGRVGQPQHF
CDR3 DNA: TGTGCCGGGGGACGGGTAGGTCAGCCCCAGCATTTT

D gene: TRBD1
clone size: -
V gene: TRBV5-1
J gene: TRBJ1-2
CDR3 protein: CASSLAQDRANYGYTF
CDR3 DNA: TGCGCCAGCAGCTTGGCCCAGGACAGGGCTAACTATGGCTACACCTTC

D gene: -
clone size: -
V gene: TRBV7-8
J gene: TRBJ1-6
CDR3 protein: CASSPHGQNYNSPLHF
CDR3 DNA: TGTGCCAGCAGCCCCCATGGACAGAACTATAATTCACCCCTCCACTTT

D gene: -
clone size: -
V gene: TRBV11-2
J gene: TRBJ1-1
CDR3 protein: CASSLEGGTEAFF
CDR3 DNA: TGTGCCAGCAGCTTAGAAGGTGGCACTGAAGCTTTCTTT

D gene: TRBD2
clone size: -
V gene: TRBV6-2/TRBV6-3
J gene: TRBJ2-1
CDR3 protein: CASSPRLAGFVQFF
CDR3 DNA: TGTGCCAGCAGTCCGAGACTAGCGGGGTTTGTGCAGTTCTTC

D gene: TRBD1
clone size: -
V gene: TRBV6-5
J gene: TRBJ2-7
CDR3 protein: CASSYNRGYEQYF
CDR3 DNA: TGTGCCAGCAGTTACAACAGGGGCTACGAGCAGTACTTC

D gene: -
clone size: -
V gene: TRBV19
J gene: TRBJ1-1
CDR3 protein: CASSMRLNTEAFF
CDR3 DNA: TGTGCCAGTAGTATGCGCCTGAACACTGAAGCTTTCTTT